This paragraph covers one T cell receptor beta chain sequence. Its specificity is unknown. This specimen comes from a study of beta chain features in type 1 diabetes. On the study more broadly: Fewer than 140,000,000 sorted cells were examined across all samples. General study findings and limits: Moderate but significant shortening of TCRB CDR3s was recorded in all four CD4+ subsets from Type 1 diabetes patients. The study found fewer insertions and more deletions at VDJ junctions in type 1 diabetes patients.

As every portion of the isolated RNA was reverse transcribed, the sequencing read expressed TCRB transcripts. TCRdb's copy holds only in-frame clones and misses some; the assay was immunoSEQ multiplex PCR. Here the sample spans about 230,000 clones, 9.6% being singletons. Unmatched junction bases numbered 2, after V lost 6 bases and J lost 5 bases. This CDR3 has 14 amino acids. The germline CDR1 and CDR2 sequences are SGHVS and FQNEAQ. This receptor was obtained from a woman aged 18-29 years in good health. V gene TRBV7-8 combines with J gene TRBJ1-6, with TRBD1 matching 9 bases. Sequencing was performed on naive CD4+ T cells from blood. CDR3 sequence (DNA): TGTGCCAGCAGTTGGACAGGGGATAATTCACCCCTCCACTTT. Translating gives CASSWTGDNSPLHF.